A single sample is the source of the 21 T cell receptor beta chains below, sequenced in a study of shared clonotypes between healthy human individuals (dated by TCRdb to the early 2020s). The library was produced with the immunoSEQ multiplex PCR assay. Here the immuneACCESS table is served through TCRdb, limited to in-frame sequences with V and J called. Missing clones are a known gap in these copies; in checked studies unresolved V genes cover under half, and the rest lacks a known reason. For this sample the table gives more than 550,000 clones, of which under 95% were detected only once. Of the sample, approximately 25% falls within the top ten clones. CD8 naive samples consisted of CD45RO-negative cells that were positively selected for CCR7, yielding a CD45RA+CCR7+ population without TemRA cells. The sequenced sample consisted of naive CD8+ T cells sorted from blood. Reading the label with the study, this specimen's cell subset or site is: CD45RA+CCR7+. The receptors were sampled from a young man in good health.

This rearrangement joins TRBV29-1 to TRBJ2-7; TRBD2 might be the D (6 bases). The length of the CDR3 is 13 residues. Trimming stripped 7 bases from V and 5 bases from J, with 18 bases between. From germline, CDR1 is SQVTM and CDR2 ANQGSEA. The CDR3 nucleotides read TGCAGCGGCTTGGGACTGCTAAGCCACGAGCAGTACTTC. It yields the protein CSGLGLLSHEQYF.

The rearrangement links TRBV11-3 to TRBJ2-3, with D hard to call. Germline CDR1 SGHNT, CDR2 YENEEA. The CDR3 spans 12 residues. V was cut by 5 bases and J by 4 bases, with 7 bases left in between. CDR3 bases: TGTGCCAGCAGCCGACGGGCAGATACGCAGTATTTT. Encoded protein: CASSRRADTQYF. Looking up the rest from reference TRBV11-3 and TRBJ2-3 gives the full variable domain: EAGVVQSPRYKIIEKKQPVAFWCNPISGHNTLYWYLQNLGQGPELLIRYENEEAVDDSQLPKDRFSAERLKGVDSTLKIQPAELGDSAVYLCASSRRADTQYFGPGTRLTVL.

The chain employs TRBV29-1 and TRBJ2-3; 10 bases match TRBD2. The CDR3 has 12 residues. Germline CDR1 reads SQVTM; CDR2 reads ANQGSEA. V trimming: 6 bases; J trimming: 3 bases; junction bases outside the gene matches: 0. CDR3 in amino acids: CSVTSGTDTQYF. CDR3 sequence (DNA): TGCAGCGTGACTAGCGGGACAGATACGCAGTATTTT.

The V gene is TRBV29-1, the J gene TRBJ2-1; 9 bases align to TRBD1. CDR3 size: 14 residues. Trimming at V came to 6 bases and at J to 8 bases, leaving 11 bases not matched to a gene. The germline CDR1 and CDR2 sequences are SQVTM and ANQGSEA. CDR3 in amino acids: CSVTGTGIPHEQFF. The CDR3 DNA is TGCAGCGTGACCGGGACAGGGATCCCTCATGAGCAGTTCTTC.

This chain uses TRBV7-9 with TRBJ2-5; 10 bases map to TRBD2. The CDR3 spans 15 residues. Trimming took 5 bases from V and 3 from J; bases not matched to a gene: 6. Germline lookup yields CDR1 SEHNR and CDR2 FQNEAQ (reference sequence). The CDR3 DNA is TGTGCCAGCAGCGGACGACTAGCGGGTGAAGAGACCCAGTACTTC. This translates into CASSGRLAGEETQYF.

The V call is TRBV9, the J call TRBJ2-1, with 10 bases matching TRBD1. The CDR3 runs to 17 residues. The trim removed 0 bases at V and 3 bases at J, leaving 6 bases unmatched. In germline, CDR1 is SGDLS, CDR2 YYNGEE. DNA of the CDR3: TGTGCCAGCAGCGTAGCTAAGGGACAGGGGATCTACAATGAGCAGTTCTTC. It is translated as CASSVAKGQGIYNEQFF.

The chain carries TRBV4-1 and TRBJ2-1; D may be TRBD1 (5 bases). V gave up 4 bases and J gave up 5 bases, with 12 bases separating them. Germline V gene lookup returns CDR1 MGHRA and CDR2 YSYEKL. CDR3 length equals 14 residues. CDR3 residues: CASSRLVGDNEQFF. The CDR3 DNA is TGCGCCAGCAGCCGCTTGGTAGGGGACAATGAGCAGTTCTTC.

The chain recombines TRBV7-9 with TRBJ2-5; D perhaps matches TRBD1 (6 bases). Trimming left V 6 bases short and J 5 bases short, with 16 bases between. CDR1 and CDR2 from the germline V gene are SEHNR and FQNEAQ (reference sequence). The CDR3 has 14 amino acids. The CDR3 DNA reads TGTGCCAGCAGACATTCGACAGGAATGGAGACCCAGTACTTC. Encoded protein: CASRHSTGMETQYF.

The genes are TRBV10-3 and TRBJ2-7, with unresolved D. CDR3 size: 15 residues. V was cut by 3 bases and J by 3 bases, with 15 bases left in between. Germline lookup yields CDR1 ENHRY and CDR2 SYGVKD. The CDR3 spells CAISDPPGGVYEQYF. CDR3 nucleotide sequence: TGTGCCATCAGTGACCCCCCCGGTGGGGTCTACGAGCAGTACTTC.

This clone appeared a single time. This chain uses TRBV6-5 with TRBJ1-2; D is undetermined. The CDR3 spans 12 residues. Germline V CDR1 and CDR2: MNHEY, SVGAGI. Between the trimmed V and J ends, which lost 2 bases and 8 bases, there was a span of 9 bases. The CDR3 region is CASSYTGSGYTF. CDR3 nucleotides: TGTGCCAGCAGTTACACGGGCTCGGGCTACACCTTC.

The chain links TRBV5-1 to TRBJ2-1; D is undetermined. The CDR3 has 16 amino acids. Trimming took off 0 bases at V and 10 bases at J, with 20 bases between the two ends. Per germline, CDR1 SGHRS and CDR2 YFSETQ. CDR3 sequence (DNA): TGCGCCAGCAGCTTGGTTCGCGGCGGCCCAACCAGAGAGCAGTTCTTC. Encoded protein: CASSLVRGGPTREQFF.

The gene calls are TRBV10-2 and TRBJ2-2; perhaps D is TRBD1 or TRBD2 (6 bases each). The V gene's germline CDR1 is WSHSY and CDR2 SAAADI. CDR3 length: 14 residues. Trimming shortened V by 6 bases and J by 4 bases, and 12 bases separated the two germline ends. CDR3 DNA sequence: TGCGCCAGCAGGGACGGGGGCGCCACCGGGGAGCTGTTTTTT. Protein sequence: CASRDGGATGELFF.

The chain joins TRBV30 to TRBJ1-3, with D hard to call. V was trimmed by 2 bases and J by 0 bases, leaving 5 bases between them. CDR1 and CDR2 from the germline V gene are GTSNPN and SVGIG (reference sequence). The CDR3 runs 13 residues. CDR3 protein: CAWSRASGNTIYF. As DNA, the CDR3 is TGTGCCTGGAGTAGGGCCTCTGGAAACACCATATATTTT.

The genes are TRBV13 and TRBJ2-3; 11 bases are a match to TRBD2. J was trimmed by 4 bases and V by 8 bases; bases with no gene match: 14. The CDR3 loop spans 17 amino acids. From germline, CDR1 is PRHDT and CDR2 FYEKMQ (reference sequence). CDR3 DNA sequence: TGTGCCAGCTGTACACGGAGACTAGCGGGAAAACCAGATACGCAGTATTTT. Residues: CASCTRRLAGKPDTQYF.

There are a few counts of this clone. The CDR3 spells CASSPRGPYEQYF. The CDR3 DNA follows: TGCGCCAGCAGCCCCAGGGGCCCCTACGAGCAGTACTTC. The genes are TRBV5-1 and TRBJ2-7; D possibly corresponds to TRBD1 (6 bases). Germline CDR1 reads SGHRS; CDR2 reads YFSETQ. V was pared by 4 bases and J by 2 bases, with 10 bases between. The CDR3 contains 13 residues. Variable domain in full (rest from reference TRBV5-1 and TRBJ2-7): KAGVTQTPRYLIKTRGQQVTLSCSPISGHRSVSWYQQTPGQGLQFLFEYFSETQRNKGNFPGRFSGRQFSNSRSEMNVSTLELGDSALYLCASSPRGPYEQYFGPGTRLTVT.

The J gene is TRBJ2-5, the V gene TRBV9; 9 bases are a match to TRBD1. Germline CDR1 is SGDLS and CDR2 is YYNGEE. The length of the CDR3 is 15 residues. J lost 4 bases, V lost 4 bases, and 8 bases had no gene match. The CDR3 sequence: CASSPGTGPGETQYF. As DNA, the CDR3 is TGTGCCAGCAGCCCCGGGACAGGGCCGGGAGAGACCCAGTACTTC.

V is TRBV6-5 and J is TRBJ2-7, with D unclear. This CDR3 is built from 12 residues. The ends were cut back, 2 bases at V and 4 bases at J, with 6 bases in the middle. The V gene's germline CDR1 is MNHEY and CDR2 SVGAGI. The CDR3 nucleotides read TGTGCCAGCAGTTACATCCCGTACGAGCAGTACTTC. It translates to CASSYIPYEQYF.

The chain is built from TRBV11-3 and TRBJ2-1; 8 bases are a match to TRBD1. Germline V gene data show CDR1 as SGHNT and CDR2 as YENEEA. J was trimmed by 6 bases and V by 4 bases; bases with no gene match: 8. This CDR3 is built from 15 residues. CDR3 DNA: TGTGCCAGCAGCTCGCGGACAGGGAAGGGCAATGAGCAGTTCTTC. Amino acids: CASSSRTGKGNEQFF.

The J gene is TRBJ2-7, the V gene TRBV9, with 9 bases identical to TRBD1. There are 14 residues in the CDR3. The V gene end was trimmed by 0 bases and the J gene end by 5 bases; junction bases not matched to a gene: 3. Germline V gene sequence: CDR1 SGDLS, CDR2 YYNGEE. Written as DNA, the CDR3 is TGTGCCAGCAGCGTAGAGGACAGGGGTAACGAGCAGTACTTC. This codes for CASSVEDRGNEQYF.

The V gene is TRBV7-3, the J gene TRBJ1-6, with D unresolved. Germline V gives CDR1 SGHTA, CDR2 FQGTGA. Trimming removed 6 bases from V and 6 bases from J, with 12 bases in between. There are 14 residues in the CDR3. CDR3 sequence reads: CASSLGSGNSPLHF. The CDR3 region has the DNA TGTGCCAGCAGTTTAGGGTCGGGTAATTCACCCCTCCACTTT.

The rearrangement links TRBV4-1 to TRBJ2-5, with 8 bases lining up with TRBD1. Germline V gene data show CDR1 as MGHRA and CDR2 as YSYEKL. The V gene end was trimmed by 3 bases and the J gene end by 4 bases; junction bases not matched to a gene: 7. The CDR3 totals 15 residues. The CDR3 coding sequence is TGCGCCAGCAGCCATCCCGGGACAGGTGGAGAGACCCAGTACTTC. Translated: CASSHPGTGGETQYF.